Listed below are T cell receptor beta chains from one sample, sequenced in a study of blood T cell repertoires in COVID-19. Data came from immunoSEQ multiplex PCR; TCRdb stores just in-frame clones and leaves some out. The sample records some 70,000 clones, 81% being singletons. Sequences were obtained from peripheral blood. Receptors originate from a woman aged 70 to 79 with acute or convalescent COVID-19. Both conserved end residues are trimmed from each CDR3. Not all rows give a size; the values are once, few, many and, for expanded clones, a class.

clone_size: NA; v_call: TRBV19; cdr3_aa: ASSKTWTSGGETQY
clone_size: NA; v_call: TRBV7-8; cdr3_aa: ASSPGLAVDEQY
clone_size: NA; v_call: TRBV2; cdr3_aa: ASSRRTSGSDEQY
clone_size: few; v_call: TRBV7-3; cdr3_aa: ASSLVGLGDRNEQF
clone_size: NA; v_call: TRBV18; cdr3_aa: ASSADRVDTQY
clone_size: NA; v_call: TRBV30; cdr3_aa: AWSVRVGEKLF
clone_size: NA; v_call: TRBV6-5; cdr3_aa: ASSRGAGNTIY
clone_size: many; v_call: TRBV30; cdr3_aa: AWAGTAFFLNTEAF
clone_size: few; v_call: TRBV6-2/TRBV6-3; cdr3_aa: ASSPIFGQPQH
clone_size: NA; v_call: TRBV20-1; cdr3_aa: SAQYRNEQF
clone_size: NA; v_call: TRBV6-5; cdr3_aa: ASSYRVPGANVLT
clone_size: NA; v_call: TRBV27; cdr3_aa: ASRPSAGAYEQY
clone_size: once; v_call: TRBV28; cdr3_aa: ASSSGLSSGKSYEQY
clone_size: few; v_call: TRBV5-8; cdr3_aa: ASSLNFWAGLNYGYT
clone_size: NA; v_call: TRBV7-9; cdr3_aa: ASSQLTYNEQF
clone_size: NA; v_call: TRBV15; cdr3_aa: ATSRTGNTEAF
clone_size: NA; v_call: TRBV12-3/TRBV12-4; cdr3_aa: ASSSGGYTEAF
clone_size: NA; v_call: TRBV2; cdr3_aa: ASSGGLAVTDTQY
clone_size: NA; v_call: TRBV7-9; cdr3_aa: ASSPGWGGSYNEQF
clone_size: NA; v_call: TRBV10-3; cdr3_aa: AISDPAREGYT
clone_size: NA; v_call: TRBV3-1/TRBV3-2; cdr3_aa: ASSQDLLAGVY
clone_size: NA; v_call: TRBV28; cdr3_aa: ASSLMGQETQY
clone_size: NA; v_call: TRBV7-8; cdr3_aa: ASSPTGGNYGYT
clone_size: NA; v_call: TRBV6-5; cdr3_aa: ASREVGAGDEKLF
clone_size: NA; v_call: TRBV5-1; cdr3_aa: ASSQNQGSPEAF
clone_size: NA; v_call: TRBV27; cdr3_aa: ASSSPGQGWSGANVLT
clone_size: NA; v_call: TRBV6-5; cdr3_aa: ASHVGASGETQY
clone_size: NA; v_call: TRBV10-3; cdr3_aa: AISESSETQY
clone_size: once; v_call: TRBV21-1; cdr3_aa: ASSKGQGRFNIEKLF